This T cell receptor (beta chain) was obtained from a study of T cell repertoires in cytomegalovirus infection. Across the whole study: CMV infection plus the matching HLA type was flagged by public TCR beta signatures. Whole-study findings and limits: Pooled public TCR beta family frequency picked out CMV carriers with the relevant HLA.

This clonotype was seen more than once but under ten times. Its target is unknown. The CDR3 is 12 residues long. CDR1 and CDR2 (germline): SGHVS, FNYEAQ. The germline V and J ends were trimmed by 1 base and 5 bases, with 5 bases remaining between them. TCRdb redid the calling of the reads with MiXCR, one entry per CDR3 protein. The table has around 230,000 distinct CDR3 sequences, about 40% seen once. This sample comprised CD8+ T cells from cultured PBMCs, obtained from culture after CMV antigen stimulation. The genes are TRBV7-6 and TRBJ2-5; D uncertain. This sequence originates from a human donor in good health (CMV status not recorded). Some clones in this sample may be carry-over from other donors' samples. The CDR3 bases are TGTGCCAGCAGCTTAGGCCCCGAGACCCAGTACTTC. Amino acid sequence: CASSLGPETQYF.